These 2 T cell receptor beta chains came from one sample sequenced in a study of technical replicates of blood from several donors. Profiling relied on immunoSEQ multiplex PCR, and the TCRdb table lists in-frame clones only, not all of them. The sample carries about 88,000 clones, about 90% recorded once. Sequencing used T cells isolated from PBMCs. The receptor source for this set is a human donor in good health.

CDR3 amino acids: CASSPQRGSSYNEQFF. CDR3 sequence (DNA): TGTGCCAGCTCACCACAAAGGGGAAGCTCCTACAATGAGCAGTTCTTC. The chain has TRBV18 and TRBJ2-1, with D perhaps TRBD1 (5 bases). Per germline, CDR1 KGHSH and CDR2 LQKENI. CDR3 length: 16 residues. The V end was cut by 1 base, the J end by 0 bases, with 10 bases between.

The V call is TRBV19, the J call TRBJ2-2; weak D call: TRBD2 (6 bases). V was cut by 5 bases and J by 0 bases, with 10 bases left in between. Germline V lookup: CDR1 LNHDA, CDR2 SQIVND (reference sequence). The CDR3 has 15 residues. CDR3 DNA: TGTGCCAGTAGTCCGTCGGGGGCGAACACCGGGGAGCTGTTTTTT. It specifies CASSPSGANTGELFF.